These T cell receptor beta chains were read from a single sample in a study of human T cells and chemical hapten exposure. TCRdb ran MiXCR on the RACE reads and lists one entry per CDR3 protein. The data contain more than 75,000 distinct CDR3 sequences, approximately 8% of them seen just once; the ten biggest clones take up roughly 1.5%. The source material was whole blood. The source of these receptors is a male donor in good health. Some clones in this sample may be carry-over from other donors' samples. Both conserved end residues are trimmed from each CDR3. Some rows have no size entry. The others give once, few or many, or a class for an expanded clone.

v_gene	len	abundance	CDR3aa
TRBV29-1	10	once	SVGTLNTEAF
TRBV3-1	13	few	ASSQAAGDRYEQH
TRBV18	12	NA	ASSPRGFNEKLF
TRBV20-1	14	few	SARRSSGSTYNEQF
TRBV5-5	11	NA	ASSLEADYGYT
TRBV29-1	11	few	SVVGTGIAEAF
TRBV12-5	16	NA	ASGFRTGKLEKGSPLH
TRBV3-1	12	few	ASSPGTDRYEQY
TRBV7-2	16	NA	ASSLVSLGGTGGREQY
TRBV3-1	10	many	ASSQETYGYT
TRBV6-2/TRBV6-3	13	NA	ASSYSSVLSTEAF
TRBV6-2/TRBV6-3	12	NA	ASGPEFSNQPQH
TRBV2	12	few	ASKSSEGQETQY
TRBV20-1	10	many	SATALGGELF